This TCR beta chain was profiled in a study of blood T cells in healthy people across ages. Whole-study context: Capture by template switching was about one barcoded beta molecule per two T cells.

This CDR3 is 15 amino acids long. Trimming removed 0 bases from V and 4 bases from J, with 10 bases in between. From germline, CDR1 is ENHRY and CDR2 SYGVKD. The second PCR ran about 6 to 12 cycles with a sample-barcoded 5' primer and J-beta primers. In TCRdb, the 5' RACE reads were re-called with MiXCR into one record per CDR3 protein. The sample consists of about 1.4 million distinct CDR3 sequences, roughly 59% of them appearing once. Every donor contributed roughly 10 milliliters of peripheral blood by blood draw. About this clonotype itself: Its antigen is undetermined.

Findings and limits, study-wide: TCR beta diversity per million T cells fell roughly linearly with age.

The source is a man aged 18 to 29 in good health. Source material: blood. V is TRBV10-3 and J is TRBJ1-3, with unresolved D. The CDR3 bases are TGTGCCATCAGTGAGTCGACCCTTTCGGGAAACACCATATATTTT. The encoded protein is CAISESTLSGNTIYF.